The 12 T cell receptor beta chains listed next were all sequenced from one sample in a study of T-cell memory formation after mild COVID-19. TCRdb reanalysed the 5' RACE reads using MiXCR and keeps one entry per CDR3 protein. The sample includes under 450,000 distinct CDR3 sequences, 20% to 25% of them seen just once. What was sequenced was PBMCs or a T cell subset sorted from them (not recorded which). These receptor sequences come from a man younger than 35 who had mild COVID-19 (a few samples of this study predate the infection). Cell type and time point are not known.

In its sample, this clonotype was seen a few times. The chain links TRBV5-1 to TRBJ2-1, with 7 bases lining up with TRBD1. This CDR3 contains 13 residues. With V trimmed by 4 bases and J by 9 bases, 7 bases remained unmatched. Germline V CDR1 and CDR2: SGHRS, YFSETQ. CDR3 amino acids: CASSSKQGSEQFF. The CDR3 nucleotides read TGCGCCAGCAGCAGCAAACAGGGGAGTGAGCAGTTCTTC.

V usage is TRBV29-1 and J usage is TRBJ1-4; no clear D. Germline CDR1 is SQVTM and CDR2 is ANQGSEA. The V end was cut by 8 bases, the J end by 5 bases, with 15 bases between. CDR3 length equals 13 residues. The CDR3 DNA reads as TGCAGCATTCGCGGCTCCGGGAATGAAAAACTGTTTTTT. It encodes CSIRGSGNEKLFF.

The chain recombines TRBV11-2 with TRBJ2-1; 8 bases are a match to TRBD2. The length of the CDR3 is 15 residues. Per germline, CDR1 SGHAT and CDR2 FQNNGV. V was pared by 1 base and J by 6 bases, with 5 bases of the junction left unmatched. Here the CDR3 reads CASSLASGRSNEQFF. The CDR3 region has the DNA TGTGCCAGCAGCTTAGCTAGCGGGCGGTCCAATGAGCAGTTCTTC.

The chain employs TRBV12-3 or TRBV12-4 and TRBJ1-3; the D is unclear. CDR3 size: 13 residues. The V end lost 6 bases, the J end lost 8 bases, and 14 bases lay between the germline ends. Here the CDR3 reads CASRHRIGDTIYF. CDR3 nucleotide sequence: TGTGCCAGCAGACATAGGATCGGAGACACCATATATTTT.

This clonotype was seen more than once but under ten times. The rearrangement uses TRBV11-1 and TRBJ2-3; no reliable D call. V was clipped by 3 bases and J by 2 bases, with 9 bases between them. This CDR3 has 14 amino acids. Germline V gene lookup returns CDR1 SGHAT and CDR2 FQDESV (reference sequence). CDR3 coding DNA: TGTGCCAGCAGCTTTGCGCCTCTCACAGATACGCAGTATTTT. This translates into CASSFAPLTDTQYF.

This clonotype was picked up a small number of times. The chain employs TRBV7-8 and TRBJ2-7; no definite D call. Trimming left V 0 bases short and J 4 bases short, with 7 bases between. The CDR3 is 13 residues long. Germline CDR1 and CDR2: SGHVS and FQNEAQ. The DNA for the CDR3 is TGTGCCAGCAGCTTAGCGAAGGAATACGAGCAGTACTTC. As protein: CASSLAKEYEQYF.

The V and J genes are TRBV12-3 or TRBV12-4 and TRBJ1-1; 9 bases align to TRBD1. V lost 10 bases, J lost 6 bases, and 15 bases stayed unmatched. The CDR3 loop spans 15 amino acids. CDR3: CATTRTGGARSEAFF. For the CDR3, the DNA is TGTGCCACCACACGAACAGGGGGCGCTCGGTCTGAAGCTTTCTTT.

CDR3 sequence: CASSPDTYQETQYF. CDR3 coding DNA: TGTGCCAGCAGTCCCGACACGTACCAAGAGACCCAGTACTTC. The J gene is TRBJ2-5, the V gene TRBV12-3 or TRBV12-4, with unresolved D. V was clipped by 5 bases and J by 0 bases, with 10 bases between them. The CDR3 has 14 amino acids.

This clonotype has more than one count but fewer than ten. The chain carries TRBV12-3 or TRBV12-4 and TRBJ1-1; 7 bases are shared with TRBD1. J gave up 5 bases and V 3 bases, and 3 bases lay outside the gene matches. The CDR3 sequence is 13 residues long. Here the CDR3 DNA reads TGTGCCAGCAGTTTTCAGGGGGGAACTGAAGCTTTCTTT. Protein product: CASSFQGGTEAFF.

The V call is TRBV11-2, the J call TRBJ2-5; D is possibly TRBD1 (6 bases). V lost 5 bases to trimming and J lost 5 bases, with 15 bases between them. Germline V gene lookup returns CDR1 SGHAT and CDR2 FQNNGV. CDR3 size: 14 residues. The DNA for the CDR3 is TGTGCCAGCAGCCAAACAGGGTTAGGGGAGACCCAGTACTTC. Protein: CASSQTGLGETQYF.

The chain joins TRBV6-6 to TRBJ2-3; D remains unclear. Germline V lookup: CDR1 MNHNY, CDR2 SVGAGI (reference sequence). The CDR3 sequence is 11 residues long. The CDR3, as DNA: TGTGTCTCAGTGGGGACAGATACGCAGTATTTT. Translating gives CVSVGTDTQYF.

The chain joins TRBV15 to TRBJ1-1; D call uncertain. The V end lost 3 bases, the J end lost 3 bases, and 8 bases lay between the germline ends. CDR3 length: 13 residues. In germline, CDR1 is LNHNV, CDR2 YYDKDF (reference sequence). Here the CDR3 reads CATSSGTYTEAFF. The CDR3 DNA sequence: TGTGCCACCAGCAGTGGCACTTACACTGAAGCTTTCTTT.